Ten or more counts support the clone carrying this T cell receptor (beta chain). These data come from a study of T-cell memory formation after mild COVID-19. MiXCR, applied by TCRdb to the 5' RACE reads, yields one record per CDR3 protein. The sample lists 30,000 to 50,000 distinct CDR3 sequences, 5.5% to 7% occurring once. The junction had 17 bases not matched to a gene; V was cut back by 7 bases and J by 5 bases. The CDR3 loop spans 16 amino acids. Per the germline V gene, CDR1 is SQVTM and CDR2 is ANQGSEA. This chain joins TRBV29-1 and TRBJ2-1, with 7 nucleotides matching TRBD2. The material sequenced was PBMCs or a T cell subset sorted from them (not recorded which). The TCR sequence derives from an adult who had mild COVID-19 (a few samples of this study predate the infection). Cell type and time point are not known. In nucleotides, the CDR3 is TGCAGCGCCCGACTGGGGAGGGCAACGGTAAACAATGAGCAGTTCTTC. Its protein is CSARLGRATVNNEQFF.